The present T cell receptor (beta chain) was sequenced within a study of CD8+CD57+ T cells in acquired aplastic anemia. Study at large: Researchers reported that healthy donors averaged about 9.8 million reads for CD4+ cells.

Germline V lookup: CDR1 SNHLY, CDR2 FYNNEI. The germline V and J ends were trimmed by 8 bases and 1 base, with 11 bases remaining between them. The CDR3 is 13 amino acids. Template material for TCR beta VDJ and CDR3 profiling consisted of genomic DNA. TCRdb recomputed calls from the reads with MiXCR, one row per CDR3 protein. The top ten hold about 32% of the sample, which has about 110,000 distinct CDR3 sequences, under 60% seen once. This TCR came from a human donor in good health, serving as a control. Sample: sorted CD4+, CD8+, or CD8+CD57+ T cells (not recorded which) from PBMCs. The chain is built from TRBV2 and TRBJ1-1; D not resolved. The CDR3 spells CASRTVGNTEAFF. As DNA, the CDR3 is TGTGCCAGCCGGACGGTCGGGAACACTGAAGCTTTCTTT.